These T cell receptor beta chains were read from a single sample in a study of metastatic and nonmetastatic thyroid tumors. TCRdb re-called clones from the PCR reads using MiXCR. The sample records 33,000 or so clones, about 21% being singletons. Sequencing was performed on blood. These TCRs come from a female donor with papillary thyroid cancer or a benign thyroid nodule (not recorded which). Some clones in this sample may be carry-over from other donors' samples. The conserved cysteine and the conserved F or W are not part of the CDR3 here.

J: TRBJ2-3
length: 13
V: TRBV28
CDR3: ASSLPSALTDTQY

J: TRBJ2-5
length: 15
V: TRBV12-3/TRBV12-4
CDR3: ASSPTPISGGHETQY

J: TRBJ2-7
length: 12
V: TRBV6-1
CDR3: ASSEVVEVYEQY

J: TRBJ2-2
length: 12
V: TRBV19
CDR3: ASSRRQVAGELF

J: TRBJ2-3
length: 14
V: TRBV7-3
CDR3: ASSPVVGGTTDTQY

J: TRBJ1-6
length: 11
V: TRBV2
CDR3: AGRSSYNSPLY

J: TRBJ1-6
length: 13
V: TRBV6-4
CDR3: ASSDGTGLNSPLH

J: TRBJ2-1
length: 14
V: TRBV4-1
CDR3: ASSLKTSGGYNEQF

J: TRBJ2-1
length: 11
V: TRBV7-2
CDR3: ASRTEGAGEQF

J: TRBJ1-1
length: 13
V: TRBV18
CDR3: ASSPPGRMNTEAF

J: TRBJ2-1
length: 11
V: TRBV24-1
CDR3: ATRDRGFDEQF

J: TRBJ1-5
length: 14
V: TRBV4-1
CDR3: ASSQGHLTGGEPQH

J: TRBJ2-7
length: 11
V: TRBV27
CDR3: ASRGTSSYEQY

J: TRBJ2-5
length: 13
V: TRBV11-2
CDR3: ASSPTGPHRETQY

J: TRBJ1-5
length: 11
V: TRBV7-2
CDR3: ASSPVGGQPQH

J: TRBJ1-1
length: 11
V: TRBV7-9
CDR3: ASSLEVNTEAF

J: TRBJ2-5
length: 10
V: TRBV27
CDR3: ASGRPSETQY

J: TRBJ2-5
length: 14
V: TRBV6-2/TRBV6-3
CDR3: ASRREGRGGQETKY

J: TRBJ2-1
length: 13
V: TRBV28
CDR3: ASSLGARIYNEQF

J: TRBJ1-2
length: 12
V: TRBV7-2
CDR3: ASSAWTANYGYT

J: TRBJ1-3
length: 14
V: TRBV4-1
CDR3: ASSQVKLISGNTIY

J: TRBJ2-7
length: 10
V: TRBV12-3/TRBV12-4
CDR3: ASSYRGGEQY

J: TRBJ2-2
length: 13
V: TRBV20-1
CDR3: SARPPRLNTGELF

J: TRBJ1-6
length: 10
V: TRBV7-8
CDR3: ASSSPNSPLH

J: TRBJ1-1
length: 12
V: TRBV30
CDR3: GLARGRPNTEAF

J: TRBJ2-2
length: 13
V: TRBV2
CDR3: ASRVQGFNTGELF

J: TRBJ2-7
length: 10
V: TRBV5-5
CDR3: ASSLGSLEQY

J: TRBJ2-5
length: 10
V: TRBV24-1
CDR3: ATRGLGETQY

J: TRBJ2-5
length: 14
V: TRBV7-3
CDR3: ASSPLFAGGQETQY

J: TRBJ1-2
length: 11
V: TRBV6-6
CDR3: ASSYGPTSGYT

J: TRBJ2-1
length: 11
V: TRBV3-1
CDR3: ASSFGQNNEQF

J: TRBJ1-3
length: 12
V: TRBV7-2
CDR3: ASSLLYSRNTIY

J: TRBJ1-1
length: 13
V: TRBV19
CDR3: ASSIVGESGTEAF

J: TRBJ1-4
length: 13
V: TRBV18
CDR3: ASSINERSNEKLF

J: TRBJ2-7
length: 13
V: TRBV20-1
CDR3: SARGSSGRSYEQY

J: TRBJ2-1
length: 13
V: TRBV6-4
CDR3: ASRTSGGARGEQF

J: TRBJ2-6
length: 14
V: TRBV20-1
CDR3: SARNRGRAGANVLT

J: TRBJ2-5
length: 10
V: TRBV12-3/TRBV12-4
CDR3: ASSPVPMTQY

J: TRBJ2-3
length: 13
V: TRBV18
CDR3: ASSPIAEFTDTQY

J: TRBJ1-1
length: 14
V: TRBV13
CDR3: ASTHSGEWDNTEAF

J: TRBJ1-1
length: 11
V: TRBV7-2
CDR3: ASRLDGNTEAF

J: TRBJ1-1
length: 11
V: TRBV5-6
CDR3: ASSWGLNTEAF

J: TRBJ2-1
length: 12
V: TRBV7-2
CDR3: ASSFTSGGGEQF

J: TRBJ2-3
length: 12
V: TRBV2
CDR3: AVLPAGQTDTQY

J: TRBJ2-1
length: 13
V: TRBV18
CDR3: ASSPPGQGGDEQF

J: TRBJ1-6
length: 14
V: TRBV5-6
CDR3: ASSLWITGGGSPLH

J: TRBJ1-6
length: 11
V: TRBV19
CDR3: ASTRYYNSPLH

J: TRBJ2-1
length: 12
V: TRBV16
CDR3: ASSHNRRHNEQF

J: TRBJ2-5
length: 16
V: TRBV20-1
CDR3: SARDVGTSGGALETQY

J: TRBJ2-7
length: 14
V: TRBV6-2/TRBV6-3
CDR3: ASSPIGTGGKYEQY

J: TRBJ2-7
length: 12
V: TRBV11-3
CDR3: ASSSSGGFDEQY

J: TRBJ2-3
length: 12
V: TRBV19
CDR3: ASSNQDRVDTQY

J: TRBJ2-1
length: 12
V: TRBV3-1
CDR3: ASSLSSGGNEQF

J: TRBJ2-7
length: 11
V: TRBV6-1
CDR3: ASSEGLPYEQY

J: TRBJ1-1
length: 12
V: TRBV19
CDR3: ASSIGDRGAEAF

J: TRBJ2-1
length: 13
V: TRBV20-1
CDR3: SARGRVAGANEQF

J: TRBJ2-7
length: 13
V: TRBV2
CDR3: ASRFPGQGAYEQY

J: TRBJ2-7
length: 11
V: TRBV6-1
CDR3: ASSLGRWGEQY

J: TRBJ2-2
length: 14
V: TRBV6-5
CDR3: ASSYGLYRATGELF